The 14 T cell receptor beta chains presented below share a single source sample, sequenced in a study of T cells after yellow fever vaccination (dated by TCRdb to between 2018 and 2021). The library was prepared using 5' RACE. Sequenced using an Illumina HiSeq 2500. The public reads were reanalyzed by TCRdb: fastp trimming at Q25, MiXCR alignment, in-frame beta chains only. CDR3 protein sequences are deduplicated, and each keeps its most common genes and DNA. A total of 620,000 or so distinct CDR3 sequences appear in this sample, roughly 12% of them only once. Jointly, the top ten make up around 14% of the sample. Per the publication, the treatment or condition label means: live attenuated yellow fever vaccine strain. This specimen consisted of PBMCs, obtained on the day of the yellow fever booster vaccination. Receptor source: a man younger than 45 who received the YFV17D yellow fever vaccine.

This sequence joins TRBV12-3 or TRBV12-4 and TRBJ1-2; the D gene is possibly TRBD1 (5 bases). Trimming pared 5 bases from V and 5 bases from J, leaving 12 bases between. CDR3 size: 13 residues. The CDR3 loop is CASSGWQGYGYTF. In DNA, the CDR3 is TGTGCCAGCAGTGGGTGGCAGGGTTATGGCTACACCTTC.

This clonotype was detected a few times. The chain has TRBV18 and TRBJ1-5; 9 bases line up with TRBD1. V shed 3 bases and J 7 bases; nucleotides not matched to a gene: 16. Germline V gene lookup returns CDR1 KGHSH and CDR2 LQKENI. This CDR3 has 18 amino acids. CDR3 amino acids: CASSPGALRDREAQPQHF. Written as DNA, the CDR3 is TGTGCCAGCTCACCCGGGGCTCTCCGGGACAGGGAAGCGCAGCCCCAGCATTTT.

This clonotype was seen many times. The rearrangement links TRBV12-3 or TRBV12-4 to TRBJ2-1; 10 nucleotides line up with TRBD1. The CDR3 length is 13 residues. J lost 10 bases, V lost 6 bases, and 6 bases had no gene match. DNA for the CDR3: TGTGCCAGCAGCCGTCGGACAGGGGGGGAGCAGTTCTTC. It specifies CASSRRTGGEQFF.

This clonotype has at least ten counts. This chain joins TRBV20-1 and TRBJ2-1; no clear D. CDR1 and CDR2 from the germline V gene are DFQATT and SNEGSKA (reference sequence). Trimming stripped 7 bases from V and 7 bases from J, with 8 bases between. This CDR3 has 10 amino acids. CDR3 bases: TGCAGTGTTACACAGAATGAGCAGTTCTTC. Protein: CSVTQNEQFF.

This clonotype was recorded a few times. The J gene is TRBJ2-1, the V gene TRBV7-9, with D perhaps TRBD1 or TRBD2 (5 bases each). Germline V lookup: CDR1 SEHNR, CDR2 FQNEAQ (reference sequence). With 7 bases removed from V and 6 bases from J, the gap between germline ends came to 13 bases. This CDR3 has 13 residues. As DNA, the CDR3 is TGTGCCAGCAACCTAGCAGGGTTCAATGAGCAGTTCTTC. Translated, it gives CASNLAGFNEQFF.

This clonotype has just a few counts. CDR3 bases: TGTGCCAGCAGCCGTGGGACTAGCGGGATAGCAGATACGCAGTATTTT. Translating gives CASSRGTSGIADTQYF. V gene TRBV11-3 combines with J gene TRBJ2-3, with TRBD2 identical over 13 bases. The CDR3 spans 16 residues. The V gene's germline CDR1 is SGHNT and CDR2 YENEEA. The V gene end was trimmed by 5 bases and the J gene end by 4 bases; junction bases not matched to a gene: 6.

A few counts support this clonotype. This chain connects TRBV7-2 to TRBJ2-5, with TRBD1 identical over 8 bases. CDR3 length: 14 residues. Trimming removed 6 bases from V and 5 bases from J; junction bases left unmatched: 8. Looked up from germline, CDR1 is SGHTA and CDR2 is FQGNSA. CDR3: CASRQDRGRETQYF. As DNA, the CDR3 is TGTGCCAGCAGACAAGACAGGGGCAGGGAGACCCAGTACTTC.

This clonotype was seen at least ten times. The genes are TRBV24-1 and TRBJ2-2, with D perhaps TRBD1 (5 bases). CDR1 is KGHDR and CDR2 is SFDVKD in the germline V gene. V lost 5 bases and J lost 6, with 9 bases in between. This CDR3 spans 13 amino acids. CDR3: CATSALTAGELFF. The CDR3 bases are TGTGCCACCAGTGCCCTGACAGCCGGGGAGCTGTTTTTT.

In its sample, this clonotype was seen a few times. V is TRBV7-2 and J is TRBJ2-5; TRBD2 is a possible D gene (7 bases). CDR1 SGHTA and CDR2 FQGNSA come from the germline V gene. Trimming took off 3 bases at V and 4 bases at J, with 15 bases between the two ends. The CDR3 totals 15 residues. CDR3 sequence reads: CASSFQGGAGETQYF. In DNA, the CDR3 is TGTGCCAGCAGCTTCCAAGGGGGGGCGGGAGAGACCCAGTACTTC.

The sample holds a few counts of this clonotype. The chain recombines TRBV7-9 with TRBJ1-1; D is possibly TRBD1 (5 bases). Germline CDR1 is SEHNR and CDR2 is FQNEAQ (reference sequence). The CDR3 extends over 12 amino acids. V was trimmed by 6 bases and J by 3 bases, leaving 8 bases between them. Here the CDR3 DNA reads TGTGCCAGCAGAACGACAGACACTGAAGCTTTCTTT. Protein product: CASRTTDTEAFF. Full variable domain (rest looked up from reference TRBV7-9 and TRBJ1-1): DTGVSQNPRHKITKRGQNVTFRCDPISEHNRLYWYRQTLGQGPEFLTYFQNEAQLEKSRLLSDRFSAERPKGSFSTLEIQRTEQGDSAMYLCASRTTDTEAFFGQGTRLTVV.

The sample holds a few counts of this clonotype. The rearrangement uses TRBV29-1 and TRBJ2-1; no clear D gene. From germline, CDR1 is SQVTM and CDR2 ANQGSEA. The CDR3 contains 14 residues. Trimming took 4 bases from V and 2 from J, leaving 12 bases between them. CDR3 coding DNA: TGCAGCGTTGCCCGGAGTGGGGCCTACAATGAGCAGTTCTTC. It specifies CSVARSGAYNEQFF.

The chain is built from TRBV12-3 or TRBV12-4 and TRBJ1-5; no reliable D call. This CDR3 has 16 residues. Trimming stripped 6 bases from V and 2 bases from J, with 17 bases between. The CDR3 region has the DNA TGTGCCAGCAGCCATGAACCTAGCCAGGGCAATCAGCCCCAGCATTTT. Translating gives CASSHEPSQGNQPQHF.

This chain links TRBV6-6 with TRBJ1-2, with D possibly being TRBD1 (5 bases). Trimming removed 11 bases at V and 3 bases at J, with 13 bases between. Germline loops: CDR1 MNHNY, CDR2 SVGAGI (reference sequence). The CDR3 length is 12 residues. The CDR3 DNA reads as TGTGCCTCTTCCGGACACGACTATGGCTACACCTTC. This translates into CASSGHDYGYTF.

Many counts were recorded for this clonotype. The chain couples TRBV7-9 to TRBJ1-2, with D hard to call. There are 12 residues in the CDR3. Germline V gene sequence: CDR1 SEHNR, CDR2 FQNEAQ (reference sequence). Trimming left V 7 bases short and J 4 bases short, with 10 bases between. CDR3 loop: CASTLGSYGYTF. The CDR3 coding sequence is TGTGCCAGCACATTAGGGTCCTATGGCTACACCTTC.